The T cell receptor (beta chain) under discussion was sequenced for a study of blood T cells in healthy people across ages. Findings and caveats of the study: Age advanced and TCR beta diversity per million T cells fell, roughly linearly. Compared with aged donors, long-lived donors showed fewer expanded clones, suggesting selection.

With respect to this clonotype: Its specificity is unknown.

The use of a sample-barcoded 5' primer and a J-beta primer mix characterized a second PCR of roughly 7 to 12 cycles. Researchers report that a template-switch adaptor with 12 random nucleotides tagged each cDNA molecule. Using its own MiXCR run on the 5' RACE reads, TCRdb lists one record per CDR3 protein. The table has about 1.6 million distinct CDR3 sequences, roughly 32% seen once; the top ten hold 10% to 12%. The germline V gene has CDR1 SGHTA and CDR2 FQGTGA. Unmatched junction bases numbered 15, after V lost 5 bases and J lost 8 bases. The CDR3 covers 16 residues. The sequence was collected from a woman aged 25 to 39 in good health. The V call is TRBV7-3, the J call TRBJ2-1; TRBD2 matches at 7 bases. Sequenced material: blood. The CDR3, as DNA: TGTGCCAGCAGCCCCGACCCGGGGAGGGGTTACGATGAGCAGTTCTTC. Translation: CASSPDPGRGYDEQFF.